The 22 T cell receptor beta chains presented below share a single source sample, sequenced in a study of T cell responses to AZD1222 COVID-19 vaccine. Repertoires were generated with immunoSEQ multiplex PCR, while TCRdb's copy carries only in-frame clones and drops some. The repertoire holds about 150,000 clones, with about 92% as singletons. The source was peripheral blood, collected on day 0 of AZD1222 vaccination. These TCRs come from an adult in good health.

This chain uses TRBV4-1 with TRBJ1-5, with no clear D. Trimming pared 1 base from V and 3 bases from J, leaving 4 bases between. The CDR3 extends over 13 amino acids. The germline CDR1 and CDR2 sequences are MGHRA and YSYEKL. The CDR3 region is CASSQVTNQPQHF. The CDR3 nucleotides read TGCGCCAGCAGCCAAGTGACCAATCAGCCCCAGCATTTT.

The rearrangement joins TRBV9 to TRBJ2-3; 10 bases fit TRBD1. In germline, CDR1 is SGDLS, CDR2 YYNGEE. V shed 3 bases, J shed 0 bases, and the junction held 4 bases outside the gene matches. The CDR3 length is 16 residues. CDR3 DNA: TGTGCCAGCAGCGGCGACAGGGGGCTCAGCACAGATACGCAGTATTTT. It codes for CASSGDRGLSTDTQYF. The full variable domain, with the rest looked up from reference TRBV9 and TRBJ2-3, is DSGVTQTPKHLITATGQRVTLRCSPRSGDLSVYWYQQSLDQGLQFLIQYYNGEERAKGNILERFSAQQFPDLHSELNLSSLELGDSALYFCASSGDRGLSTDTQYFGPGTRLTVL.

Only one count was recorded for this clone. The rearrangement links TRBV9 to TRBJ1-6, with D possibly TRBD1 on 5 matching bases. The CDR3 is made up of 15 amino acids. From germline, CDR1 is SGDLS and CDR2 YYNGEE. Between the trimmed V and J ends, which lost 0 bases and 9 bases, there was a span of 13 bases. The CDR3 region is CASSVDQGSPSPLHF. The CDR3 bases are TGTGCCAGCAGCGTAGACCAGGGTTCTCCTTCACCCCTCCACTTT.

J is TRBJ2-3 and V is TRBV29-1, with 7 bases that match TRBD1. Germline CDR1 reads SQVTM; CDR2 reads ANQGSEA. The CDR3 contains 15 residues. The trim removed 6 bases at V and 1 base at J, leaving 10 bases unmatched. The CDR3 bases are TGCAGCGTGGGACGCCCCGGGACAGGCACAGATACGCAGTATTTT. Its translation: CSVGRPGTGTDTQYF.

The chain uses TRBV6-2 or TRBV6-3 and TRBJ1-1; the D is unclear. Germline assignment: CDR1 MNHEY and CDR2 SVGEGT. The CDR3 covers 14 residues. Trimming cost V 2 bases and J 1 base, with 8 bases left between them. This chain's CDR3 is CASSYAGGNTEAFF. CDR3 nucleotide sequence: TGTGCCAGCAGTTACGCGGGAGGGAACACTGAAGCTTTCTTT.

The chain has TRBV18 and TRBJ1-1; D remains ambiguous. The length of the CDR3 is 14 residues. CDR1 and CDR2 (germline): KGHSH, LQKENI. Between the trimmed V and J ends, which lost 3 bases and 0 bases, there was a span of 8 bases. The DNA for the CDR3 is TGTGCCAGCTCACCTTTCAGAGTGAACACTGAAGCTTTCTTT. This sequence encodes CASSPFRVNTEAFF.

J is TRBJ2-7 and V is TRBV4-2, with D possibly TRBD1 on 5 matching bases. The length of the CDR3 is 15 residues. Per germline, CDR1 LGHNA and CDR2 YNFKEQ. V was cut by 0 bases and J by 1 base, with 10 bases left in between. CDR3 sequence reads: CASSQDRGPSYEQYF. CDR3 sequence (DNA): TGTGCCAGCAGCCAAGATAGGGGTCCTTCCTACGAGCAGTACTTC.

Worth noting for this clone: Within the sample, other DNA sequences also encode this same CDR3. This chain connects TRBV3-1 (or the pseudogene TRBV3-2) to TRBJ1-2, with a tentative D call TRBD1 (6 bases). V dropped 5 bases and J dropped 2 bases, with 9 bases sitting between them. Germline loops: CDR1 LGHDT, CDR2 YNNKEL (reference sequence). CDR3 size: 13 residues. CDR3 in amino acids: CASSLGQNYGYTF. In DNA, the CDR3 is TGTGCCAGCAGCTTAGGACAGAACTATGGCTACACCTTC.

The rearrangement links TRBV11-3 to TRBJ1-1; 8 bases match TRBD1. There are 14 residues in the CDR3. J was trimmed by 5 bases and V by 4 bases; bases with no gene match: 6. Germline V gives CDR1 SGHNT, CDR2 YENEEA. The CDR3 region is CASSWTGSGTEAFF. Here the CDR3 DNA reads TGTGCCAGCAGCTGGACAGGGTCGGGAACTGAAGCTTTCTTT.

This rearrangement joins TRBV18 to TRBJ1-2, with TRBD1 matching 7 bases. CDR1 is KGHSH and CDR2 is LQKENI in the germline V gene. This CDR3 spans 14 amino acids. Trimming removed 2 bases from V and 3 bases from J; junction bases left unmatched: 3. CDR3 loop: CASSPAGGDYGYTF. In DNA form, the CDR3 reads TGTGCCAGCTCACCAGCAGGGGGGGACTATGGCTACACCTTC. The full variable domain, its missing parts supplied by reference TRBV18 and TRBJ1-2, is NAGVMQNPRHLVRRRGQEARLRCSPMKGHSHVYWYRQLPEEGLKFMVYLQKENIIDESGMPKERFSAEFPKEGPSILRIQQVVRGDSAAYFCASSPAGGDYGYTFGSGTRLTVV.

The CDR3 nucleotides read TGCGCCAGCAGCCTTGGACAGGGACGGAGTAGCAATCAGCCCCAGCATTTT. As protein: CASSLGQGRSSNQPQHF. The chain recombines TRBV4-1 with TRBJ1-5; 8 positions match TRBD1. V shed 4 bases, J shed 0 bases, and the junction held 8 bases outside the gene matches. Germline V gene sequence: CDR1 MGHRA, CDR2 YSYEKL. This CDR3 region has 17 residues.

This clone has a single count. The rearrangement joins TRBV7-9 to TRBJ1-1, with 8 bases lining up with TRBD1. The V and J ends lost 1 base and 7 bases, in that order; junction bases with no gene match: 2. The length of the CDR3 is 13 residues. Looked up from germline, CDR1 is SEHNR and CDR2 is FQNEAQ (reference sequence). This CDR3 reads CASSLGQGSEAFF. CDR3 DNA sequence: TGTGCCAGCAGCTTAGGACAGGGGAGTGAAGCTTTCTTT. The whole variable domain, filled in from reference TRBV7-9 and TRBJ1-1, reads DTGVSQNPRHKITKRGQNVTFRCDPISEHNRLYWYRQTLGQGPEFLTYFQNEAQLEKSRLLSDRFSAERPKGSFSTLEIQRTEQGDSAMYLCASSLGQGSEAFFGQGTRLTVV.

J is TRBJ1-4 and V is TRBV28; TRBD1 agrees at 8 bases. J lost 1 base, V lost 3 bases, and 4 bases had no gene match. CDR1 MDHEN and CDR2 SYDVKM come from the germline V gene. The CDR3 is made up of 16 amino acids. This CDR3 reads CASSLQGAVTNEKLFF. CDR3 bases: TGTGCCAGCAGTTTGCAGGGGGCGGTAACTAATGAAAAACTGTTTTTT.

The chain joins TRBV27 to TRBJ2-7; no clear D. Looked up from germline, CDR1 is MNHEY and CDR2 is SMNVEV (reference sequence). The V gene lost 3 bases and the J gene lost 4 bases, with 19 bases spanning the gap. The CDR3 extends over 16 amino acids. For the CDR3, the DNA is TGTGCCAGCAGTTTGCGCAACCCCCTCGGAATTTACGAGCAGTACTTC. Amino acids: CASSLRNPLGIYEQYF.

V gene TRBV7-8 combines with J gene TRBJ1-5; D gene uncertain. The V and J ends lost 2 bases and 0 bases respectively, with 8 bases between them. The CDR3 is 15 residues long. Germline CDR1 SGHVS, CDR2 FQNEAQ. Written as DNA, the CDR3 is TGTGCCAGCAGCTTACTCGACACTAGCAATCAGCCCCAGCATTTT. This translates into CASSLLDTSNQPQHF.

This clone occurred once. The CDR3 is CATGTGANTEAFF. The CDR3 DNA sequence: TGTGCCACCGGGACAGGAGCGAACACTGAAGCTTTCTTT. V and J are TRBV6-6 and TRBJ1-1, with 8 bases lining up with TRBD1. The CDR3 spans 13 residues. The V gene's germline CDR1 is MNHNY and CDR2 SVGAGI (reference sequence). The V segment lost 10 bases and the J segment 1 base; nucleotides outside the gene matches: 5.

The chain uses TRBV4-1 and TRBJ1-5; 9 nucleotides align to TRBD1. The CDR3 spans 16 residues. Trimming cost V 2 bases and J 2 bases; bases outside gene matches: 4. The V gene's germline CDR1 is MGHRA and CDR2 YSYEKL. DNA for the CDR3: TGCGCCAGCAGCCAATTTGGGGACAGGGGCAATCAGCCCCAGCATTTT. Encoded protein: CASSQFGDRGNQPQHF.

This clone was found once. The gene calls are TRBV30 and TRBJ1-1; no clear D gene. The CDR3 sequence is 13 residues long. Per germline, CDR1 GTSNPN and CDR2 SVGIG (reference sequence). V shed 3 bases and J shed 4 bases, with 12 bases lying between them. CDR3 coding DNA: TGTGCCTGGAGCCCATGGGGAGGCACTGAAGCTTTCTTT. As protein: CAWSPWGGTEAFF.

The rearrangement links TRBV25-1 to TRBJ1-2; D ambiguous. V dropped 2 bases and J dropped 5 bases, with 18 bases sitting between them. The CDR3 sequence is 16 residues long. Germline V gene lookup returns CDR1 MGHDK and CDR2 SYGVNS. In nucleotides, the CDR3 is TGTGCCAGCAGTGAAAGCAAAGGGCCGCGTCTTTATGGCTACACCTTC. Amino acids: CASSESKGPRLYGYTF.

The chain employs TRBV7-2 and TRBJ1-4; unclear D gene. V was clipped by 1 base and J by 0 bases, with 9 bases between them. The length of the CDR3 is 16 residues. Germline CDR1 SGHTA, CDR2 FQGNSA. The CDR3 protein is CASSLDRAATNEKLFF. DNA for the CDR3: TGTGCCAGCAGCTTAGATAGGGCAGCAACTAATGAAAAACTGTTTTTT.

This chain uses TRBV3-1 (or the pseudogene TRBV3-2) with TRBJ2-5, with D possibly TRBD1 on 6 matching bases. Trimming left V 0 bases short and J 1 base short, with 15 bases between. This CDR3 comprises 17 residues. Per germline, CDR1 LGHDT and CDR2 YNNKEL (reference sequence). Here the CDR3 reads CASSQDRGKWGQETQYF. The CDR3 region has the DNA TGTGCCAGCAGCCAAGATAGGGGGAAATGGGGCCAAGAGACCCAGTACTTC.

The chain joins TRBV7-9 to TRBJ1-5; 7 bases are shared with TRBD1. The CDR3 has 13 amino acids. The V and J ends lost 5 bases and 6 bases, in that order; junction bases with no gene match: 4. From germline, CDR1 is SEHNR and CDR2 FQNEAQ (reference sequence). CDR3 protein: CASSLGTAQPQHF. The DNA for the CDR3 is TGTGCCAGCAGCCTGGGGACAGCTCAGCCCCAGCATTTT.